The clone carrying this T cell receptor beta chain was seen only a few times. Its specificity is not known. From germline, CDR1 is MGHRA and CDR2 YSYEKL. CDR3 length: 17 residues. The V and J ends lost 1 base and 5 bases respectively, with 19 bases between them. This specimen belongs to a study of T cell repertoires in cytomegalovirus infection. Whole-study context: CMV epitopes that were recently identified and HLA-C-restricted were used alongside well-studied HLA-B-restricted ones. TCR beta signatures that were public indicated CMV infection and matching HLA type.

TCRdb ran MiXCR on the reads and lists one entry per CDR3 protein. The profile covers roughly 990,000 distinct CDR3 sequences, with 30% to 40% appearing a single time and 13% taken by the ten largest. Study results and caveats: Dominating the ex vivo response were TCR beta clonotypes that were CMV-specific and HLA-C-restricted.

The origin of this receptor is a human donor in good health (CMV status not recorded). Some clones in this sample may be carry-over from other donors' samples. The sequencing used cultured CD8+ T cells from PBMCs, collected from culture after CMV antigen stimulation. The chain carries TRBV4-1 and TRBJ2-3; D unresolved. The DNA of the CDR3 is TGCGCCAGCAGCCAAGCGACCGGCGGTCAGATCGGAGATACGCAGTATTTT. It encodes CASSQATGGQIGDTQYF.